What follows describes a single TCR beta chain. Its antigen is not known. This sample is drawn from a study of cytomegalovirus exposure and HLA in healthy donors. Overall study context: The 120 validation repertoires, a later analysis reported, used the same platform as the 650 to 800 repertoires from the first cohort.

Germline CDR1 and CDR2: SGHTA and FQGNSA. V was pared by 5 bases and J by 8 bases, with 9 bases of the junction left unmatched. CDR3 length equals 15 residues. Assay used: immunoSEQ multiplex PCR; TCRdb lists only in-frame clones, some missing. The sample lists over 75,000 clones, approximately 91% occurring once. Whole-study results and caveats: Many donors shared some public TCRs, even though most TCR sequences were rare. The authors listed some 150 TCR beta chains as cytomegalovirus-associated. As was reported, the classifier diagnosed cytomegalovirus status with high specificity and sensitivity.

The rearrangement joins TRBV7-2 to TRBJ1-4; 9 bases map to TRBD1. Sequenced: PBMCs. This sequence originates from a man in his thirties or forties in good health and CMV-seronegative. The CDR3 protein is CASSPHRDREEKLFF. Written as DNA, the CDR3 is TGTGCCAGCAGCCCACACCGGGACAGGGAAGAAAAACTGTTTTTT.